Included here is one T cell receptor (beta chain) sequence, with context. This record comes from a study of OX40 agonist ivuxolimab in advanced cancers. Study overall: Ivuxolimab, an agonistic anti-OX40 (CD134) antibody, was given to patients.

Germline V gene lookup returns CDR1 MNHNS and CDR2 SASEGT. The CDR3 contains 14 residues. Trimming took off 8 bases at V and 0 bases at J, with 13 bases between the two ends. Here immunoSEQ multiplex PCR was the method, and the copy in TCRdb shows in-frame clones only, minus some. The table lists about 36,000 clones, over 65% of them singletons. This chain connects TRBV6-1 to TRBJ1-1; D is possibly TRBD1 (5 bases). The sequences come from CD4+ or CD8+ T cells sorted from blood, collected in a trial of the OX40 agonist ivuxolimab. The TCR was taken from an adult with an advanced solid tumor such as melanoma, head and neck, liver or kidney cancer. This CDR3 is CASLKTALNTEAFF. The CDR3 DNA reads TGTGCCAGCCTAAAGACAGCGTTGAACACTGAAGCTTTCTTT.